These T cell receptor beta chains were read from a single sample in a study of cytomegalovirus exposure and HLA in healthy donors. Produced via immunoSEQ multiplex PCR; TCRdb's table is partial and in-frame only. The table lists under 65,000 clones, with 9.5% to 15% in the top ten. What was sequenced was PBMCs. Source of these receptors: a woman between 25 and 40 years old in good health and CMV-seropositive. Both conserved end residues are part of each CDR3.

TRBV6-6,CASSRPPGGARTEAFF
TRBV10-3,CAISQGAYEQYF
TRBV27,CASSSWDSPYEQYF
TRBV11-2,CASTQTLDVVGANVLTF
TRBV6-1,CASSELEGTLNTEAFF
TRBV7-9,CASTTTVLAGGPYEQYF
TRBV5-1,CASSMGLAREQYF
TRBV18,CASSPRDRDGYTF
TRBV28,CASSLVGTGTYEQYF
TRBV7-9,CASSLSPGANTGELFF
TRBV25-1,CASSGGGSGYTF
TRBV9,CASSVVGDGTGELFF
TRBV19,CASSISTGTTGELFF
TRBV9,CASSVSGDWTDTQYF
TRBV7-3,CASSSSDTGELFF
TRBV19,CASGQMNTEAFF
TRBV20-1,CSARTNNEQFF
TRBV6-6,CASSYSTETDTQYF
TRBV27,CASKTGIRNYEQYF
TRBV18,CASSLSGSPTYEQYF
TRBV2,CASSAYGDSYGYTF
TRBV7-2,CASSLGLSGDSTDTQYF
TRBV30,CACGGRGGKNIQYF
TRBV4-1,CASSQVPVGQGGTYNSPLHF
TRBV29-1,CSVYTGISYEQYF
TRBV18,CASSPYGTGGTGELFF
TRBV5-1,CASSLLPSGRQETQYF
TRBV30,CAWSRAGGALTNSPLHF
TRBV27,CASSFSGQGRSDTQYF
TRBV27,CASASTDNPGQGVPYEQYF
TRBV15,CATSAAGGNEQYF
TRBV6-1,CASSVGSGQPQHF
TRBV29-1,CSAGGRGYEQYF
TRBV10-3,CAISGSADGYGYTF
TRBV6-5,CASSYEMGGGETQYF
TRBV19,CASSRTSGGYEQYF
TRBV5-1,CASSLVTGGNYGYTF
TRBV6-6,CASSLTGMRVSIQYF
TRBV9,CASSEGQQFGEQFF
TRBV2,CASTLRGGKAYEQYF
TRBV6-5,CAIGTAPYNSPLHF
TRBV30,CAWKQGSPEAFF
TRBV2,CASGQGGYTF
TRBV2,CASRGQGTDGYTF
TRBV2,CASSEVLGGTEAFF
TRBV11-3,CASSASSGYDTGELFF
TRBV29-1,CSVDRGRNTEAFF
TRBV4-1,CASSREKDNEQFF